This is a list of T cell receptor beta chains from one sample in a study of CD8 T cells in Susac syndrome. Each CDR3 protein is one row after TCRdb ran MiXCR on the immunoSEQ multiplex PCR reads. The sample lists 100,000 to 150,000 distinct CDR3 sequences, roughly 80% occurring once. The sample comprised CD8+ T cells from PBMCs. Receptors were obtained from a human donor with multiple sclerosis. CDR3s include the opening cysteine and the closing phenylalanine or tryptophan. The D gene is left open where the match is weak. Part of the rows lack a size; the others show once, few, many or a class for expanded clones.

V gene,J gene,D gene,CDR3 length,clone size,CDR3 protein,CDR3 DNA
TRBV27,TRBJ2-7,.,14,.,CASSWGPGYNEQYF,TGTGCCAGCAGTTGGGGGCCCGGGTACAACGAGCAGTACTTC
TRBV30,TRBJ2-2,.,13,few,CAWSGGYTGELFF,TGTGCCTGGAGTGGGGGGTACACCGGGGAGCTGTTTTTT
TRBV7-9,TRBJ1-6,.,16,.,CASSPQFGAGISPLHF,TGTGCCAGCAGCCCCCAGTTTGGTGCTGGGATTTCACCCCTCCACTTT
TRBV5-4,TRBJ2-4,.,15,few,CASSDRELAKNIQYF,TGTGCCAGCAGCGACCGAGAACTGGCCAAAAACATTCAGTACTTC
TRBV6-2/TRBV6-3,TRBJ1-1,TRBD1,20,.,CASSYPEEPGTGSENTEAFF,TGTGCCAGCAGTTACCCAGAAGAGCCCGGGACAGGGTCGGAGAACACTGAAGCTTTCTTT
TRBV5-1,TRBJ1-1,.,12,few,CASKVAGAEAFF,TGCGCCAGCAAGGTTGCAGGGGCTGAAGCTTTCTTT
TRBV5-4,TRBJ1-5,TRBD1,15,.,CASSLGQGANQPQHF,TGTGCCAGCAGCCTTGGACAGGGGGCCAATCAGCCCCAGCATTTT
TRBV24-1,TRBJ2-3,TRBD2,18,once,CATSDRDGTSGITDTQYF,TGTGCCACCAGTGATAGGGACGGGACTAGCGGGATCACAGATACGCAGTATTTT
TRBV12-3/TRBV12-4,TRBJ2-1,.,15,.,CASKNPASRDNEQFF,TGTGCCAGCAAGAATCCAGCGTCCCGGGACAATGAGCAGTTCTTC
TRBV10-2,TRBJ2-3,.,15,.,CASSEGIAGTDTQYF,TGCGCCAGCAGTGAAGGGATAGCGGGCACAGATACGCAGTATTTT
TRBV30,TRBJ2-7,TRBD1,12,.,CAWSAQGDEQYF,TGTGCCTGGAGTGCTCAGGGGGACGAGCAGTACTTC
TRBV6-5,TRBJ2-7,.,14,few,CASRPGLGGPEQYF,TGTGCCAGCAGACCGGGACTGGGCGGTCCCGAGCAGTACTTC
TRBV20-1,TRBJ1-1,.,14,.,CSASSTGGNTEAFF,TGCAGTGCTAGTTCGACTGGGGGGAACACTGAAGCTTTCTTT
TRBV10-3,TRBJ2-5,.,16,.,CAISARPPGKGETQYF,TGTGCCATCAGTGCGCGACCCCCAGGGAAAGGGGAGACCCAGTACTTC
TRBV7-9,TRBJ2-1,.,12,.,CASSLGAHEQFF,TGTGCCAGCAGCTTAGGCGCTCATGAGCAGTTCTTC
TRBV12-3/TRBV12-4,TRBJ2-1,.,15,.,CASSFWGGLNNEQFF,TGTGCCAGCAGTTTTTGGGGGGGGCTTAACAATGAGCAGTTCTTC
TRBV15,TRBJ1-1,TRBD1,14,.,CATSRTDRGSEAFF,TGTGCCACCAGCAGAACGGACAGGGGGTCTGAAGCTTTCTTT
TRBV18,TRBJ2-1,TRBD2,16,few,CASSPAGLAGLDEQFF,TGTGCCAGCTCACCTGCGGGACTAGCGGGACTCGATGAGCAGTTCTTC
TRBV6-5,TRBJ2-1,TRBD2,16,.,CASSYLAGSSYNEQFF,TGTGCCAGCAGTTACCTAGCGGGGAGCTCCTACAATGAGCAGTTCTTC
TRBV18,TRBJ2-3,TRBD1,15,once,CASSPPDRPTDTQYF,TGTGCCAGCTCACCACCGGACAGGCCCACAGATACGCAGTATTTT
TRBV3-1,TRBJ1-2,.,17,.,CASSLEAQPRSNYGYTF,TGTGCCAGCAGCCTGGAGGCACAGCCGAGATCTAACTATGGCTACACCTTC
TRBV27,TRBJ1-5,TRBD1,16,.,CASSTALGDRPQPQHF,TGTGCCAGCAGTACAGCCCTGGGGGACAGGCCCCAGCCCCAGCATTTT
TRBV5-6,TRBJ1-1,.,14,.,CASSLRRMNTEAFF,TGTGCCAGCAGCTTGAGGAGGATGAACACTGAAGCTTTCTTT
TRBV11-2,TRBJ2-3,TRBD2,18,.,CASSSGPPRRGNTDTQYF,TGTGCCAGCAGCTCAGGCCCCCCTAGGCGGGGGAACACAGATACGCAGTATTTT
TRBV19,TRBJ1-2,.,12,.,CASSPGFYGYTF,TGTGCCAGTAGTCCCGGTTTCTATGGCTACACCTTC
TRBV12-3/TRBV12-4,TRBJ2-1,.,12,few,CASSLSRNEQFF,TGTGCCAGCAGCTTAAGCAGGAATGAGCAGTTCTTC
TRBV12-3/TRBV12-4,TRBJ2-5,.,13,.,CASSLRDQETQYF,TGTGCCAGCAGTTTAAGAGACCAAGAGACCCAGTACTTC
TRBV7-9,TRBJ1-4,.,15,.,CASSSTGSTNEKLFF,TGTGCCAGCAGCTCCACAGGGTCAACTAATGAAAAACTGTTTTTT
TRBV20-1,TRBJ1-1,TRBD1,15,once,CSARLAPGQGREAFF,TGCAGTGCTAGATTGGCTCCGGGACAGGGGAGAGAAGCTTTCTTT
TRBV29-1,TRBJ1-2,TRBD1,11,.,CSVEETGLYTF,TGCAGCGTTGAAGAGACAGGGCTCTACACCTTC
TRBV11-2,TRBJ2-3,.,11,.,CASSWGDTQYF,TGTGCCAGCAGCTGGGGGGATACGCAGTATTTT
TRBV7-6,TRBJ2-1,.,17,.,CASSLIARDSTYNEQFF,TGTGCCAGCAGCTTAATAGCCCGGGACTCGACTTACAATGAGCAGTTCTTC
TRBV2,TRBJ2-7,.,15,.,CASSPSTGRTYEQYF,TGTGCCAGCAGCCCCTCGACGGGCCGAACCTACGAGCAGTACTTC
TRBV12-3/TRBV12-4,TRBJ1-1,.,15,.,CASSPEGGTKTYAFF,TGTGCCAGCAGTCCTGAGGGGGGTACGAAGACGTATGCTTTCTTT
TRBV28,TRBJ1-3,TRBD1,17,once,CASSPDRGVSSGNTIYF,TGTGCCAGCAGCCCAGACAGGGGCGTAAGCTCTGGAAACACCATATATTTT
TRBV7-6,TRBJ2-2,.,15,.,CASSLLGVRTGELFF,TGTGCCAGCAGCTTATTGGGAGTTAGAACCGGGGAGCTGTTTTTT
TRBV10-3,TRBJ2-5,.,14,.,CAISVPGYQETQYF,TGTGCCATCAGTGTTCCGGGATACCAAGAGACCCAGTACTTC
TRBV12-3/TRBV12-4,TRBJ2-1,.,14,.,CASSPRTDYNEQFF,TGTGCCAGCAGCCCACGGACGGACTACAATGAGCAGTTCTTC
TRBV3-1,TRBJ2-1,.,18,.,CASSQLLGATRTYNEQFF,TGTGCCAGCAGCCAATTGTTAGGCGCTACACGAACCTACAATGAGCAGTTCTTC
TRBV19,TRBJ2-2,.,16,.,CASTIRTERNTGELFF,TGTGCCAGTACCATTAGGACAGAAAGGAACACCGGGGAGCTGTTTTTT
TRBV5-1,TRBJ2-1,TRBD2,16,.,CASSLTAGVPYNEQFF,TGCGCCAGCAGCTTGACGGCGGGGGTACCCTACAATGAGCAGTTCTTC
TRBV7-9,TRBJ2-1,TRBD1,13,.,CASRQGAFNEQFF,TGTGCCAGCAGACAGGGGGCCTTCAATGAGCAGTTCTTC
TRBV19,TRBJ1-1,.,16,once,CASSLRTLSQFPEAFF,TGTGCCAGTAGTTTACGGACTTTATCCCAGTTCCCCGAAGCTTTCTTT
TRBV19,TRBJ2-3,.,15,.,CASSIGAGSVDTQYF,TGTGCCAGTAGTATAGGCGCAGGGTCCGTGGATACGCAGTATTTT
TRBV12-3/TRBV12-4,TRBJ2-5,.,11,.,CASSLERTQYF,TGTGCCAGCAGTTTAGAGAGGACCCAGTACTTC
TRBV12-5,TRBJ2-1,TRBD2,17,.,CASGLAQLLAGDNEQFF,TGTGCTAGTGGTTTGGCCCAATTACTAGCGGGAGACAATGAGCAGTTCTTC
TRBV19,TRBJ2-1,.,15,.,CASSLLLGTYNEQFF,TGTGCCAGTAGTTTACTCCTCGGGACCTACAATGAGCAGTTCTTC
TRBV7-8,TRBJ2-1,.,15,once,CASSLSTGAGNEQFF,TGTGCCAGCAGCTTAAGTACGGGGGCCGGCAATGAGCAGTTCTTC
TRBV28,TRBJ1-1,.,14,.,CASSFRGEGTEAFF,TGTGCCAGCAGTTTTCGGGGAGAAGGTACTGAAGCTTTCTTT
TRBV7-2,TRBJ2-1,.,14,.,CASSLGVGVGEQFF,TGTGCCAGCAGCTTAGGAGTGGGGGTCGGTGAGCAGTTCTTC